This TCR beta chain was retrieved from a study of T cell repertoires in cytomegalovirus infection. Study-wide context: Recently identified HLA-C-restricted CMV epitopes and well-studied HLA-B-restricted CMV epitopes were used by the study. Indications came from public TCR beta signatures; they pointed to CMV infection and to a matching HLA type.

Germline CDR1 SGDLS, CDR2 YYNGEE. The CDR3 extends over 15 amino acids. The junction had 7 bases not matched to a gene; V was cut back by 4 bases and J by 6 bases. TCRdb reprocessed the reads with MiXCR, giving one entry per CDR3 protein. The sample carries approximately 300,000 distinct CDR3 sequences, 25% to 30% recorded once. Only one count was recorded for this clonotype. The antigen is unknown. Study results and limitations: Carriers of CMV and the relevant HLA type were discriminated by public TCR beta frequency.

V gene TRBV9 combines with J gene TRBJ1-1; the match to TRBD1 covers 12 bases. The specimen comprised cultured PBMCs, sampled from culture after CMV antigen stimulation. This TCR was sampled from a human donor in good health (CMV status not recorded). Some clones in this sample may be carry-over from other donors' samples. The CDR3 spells CASSLGDRGLAEAFF. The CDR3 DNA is TGTGCCAGCAGCCTAGGGGACAGGGGGCTCGCTGAAGCTTTCTTT.